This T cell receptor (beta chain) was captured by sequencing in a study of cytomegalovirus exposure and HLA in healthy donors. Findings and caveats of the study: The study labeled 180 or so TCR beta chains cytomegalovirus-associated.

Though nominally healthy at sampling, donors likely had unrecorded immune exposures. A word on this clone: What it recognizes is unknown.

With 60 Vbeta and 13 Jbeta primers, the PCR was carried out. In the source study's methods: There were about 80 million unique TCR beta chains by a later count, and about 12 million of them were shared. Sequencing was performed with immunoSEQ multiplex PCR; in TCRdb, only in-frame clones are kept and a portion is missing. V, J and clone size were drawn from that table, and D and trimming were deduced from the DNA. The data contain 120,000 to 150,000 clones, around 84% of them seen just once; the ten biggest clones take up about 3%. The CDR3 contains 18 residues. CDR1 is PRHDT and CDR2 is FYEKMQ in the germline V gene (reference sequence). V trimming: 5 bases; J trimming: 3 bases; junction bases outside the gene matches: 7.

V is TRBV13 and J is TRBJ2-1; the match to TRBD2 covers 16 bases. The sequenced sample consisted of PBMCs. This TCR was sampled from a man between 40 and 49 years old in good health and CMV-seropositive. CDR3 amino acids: CASSPGLAGGILYNEQFF. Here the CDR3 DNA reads TGTGCCAGCAGCCCGGGACTAGCGGGAGGGATCCTCTACAATGAGCAGTTCTTC.